This TCR beta chain was identified in a study of cytomegalovirus exposure and HLA in healthy donors. Study at large: Earlier, 110 million or so unique TCR beta sequences were recovered from approximately 180 million T cells by an analysis.

There are 14 residues in the CDR3. Germline V gene lookup returns CDR1 GTSNPN and CDR2 SVGIG (reference sequence). V gave up 0 bases and J gave up 2 bases, with 8 bases separating them. Regarding donors, all were healthy bone marrow donors. Broader study findings: Rarity characterized most TCR sequences, yet some public TCRs appeared in many donors.

The study ran its PCR with 60 Vbeta and 13 Jbeta primers. Authors' methods: An analysis performed later counted 75 million to 80 million unique TCR beta chains (around 11 million of them shared). The repertoire was sequenced with immunoSEQ multiplex PCR; TCRdb's copy has only in-frame clones and lacks some. For V, J and clone size, that table is used; D and trimming come from the DNA. The table shows approximately 140,000 clones, with over 70% occurring only once. Of note for this clone: What it recognizes is unknown.

Sequences were obtained from PBMCs. The chain links TRBV30 to TRBJ1-3, with D maybe TRBD1 (5 bases). This sequence was found in a male donor in good health and CMV-seronegative. CDR3 amino acids: CAWSVQGAGNTIYF. In DNA, the CDR3 is TGTGCCTGGAGTGTACAAGGGGCTGGAAACACCATATATTTT.